This T cell receptor beta chain was sequenced for a study of cytotoxic CD8 clonotypes in ibrutinib-treated CLL (dated by TCRdb to the early 2020s). General notes on the study: The cohort included about 15 treatment-naive and eleven to twelve relapsed/refractory patients; some 18 were IGHV unmutated. Response samples were taken after a median of approximately a year on treatment, ranging from roughly 6 to 36 months. Cryopreserved peripheral blood mononuclear cells were obtained before treatment, at response, and at either sustained remission or disease progression. Responses were partial in roughly 24 patients and complete in 2; after median around 66 months follow-up, some 15 stayed in remission and some twelve progressed. Samples averaged approximately 260,000 productive templates and about 94,000 productive rearrangements. Of the approximately 90 participants in the trial, about 26 had longitudinal samples available. Paper-wide results and their limitations: Public clonotypes were rare and either contracted or stayed stable during treatment, and the rise in clonality at ibrutinib response reflected the expansion of private clonotypes. At ibrutinib response clonality went up, during sustained remission it held steady, and at progression it dropped back toward baseline. Sampling times were not matched between patients in sustained remission and patients whose disease was progressing, and lymph node repertoires were not examined. Baseline clonality exceeded that of age-matched healthy donors and correlated strongly with circulating CD8+ T-cell counts.

A MiSeq instrument was used for deep resolution sequencing, which targeted depths ranging from 1 in 1 million up to 1 in 200,000 T cells, with coverage averaging 10x for each clonotype. The immunoSEQ hsTCRB Kit was used to generate TCR beta libraries. For the original study's pipeline: Data were analyzed with ImmunoSEQ Data Assistant and ImmunoSEQ Analyzer, with V, D and J genes assigned per IMGT definitions. Clonality, with values ranging from 0 to 1, was calculated as one minus the normalized Shannon entropy of productive rearrangement frequencies. Only overrepresented clonotypes making up at least 0.05% of each patient's repertoire were included in the public clonotype analysis. Repertoires from more than ten age-matched healthy donors in immuneACCESS were used as clonality controls. TCRdb limited this immuneACCESS table to in-frame rearrangements with V and J called. A share of clones is missing; checked studies link under half to unresolved V genes, and the rest is unexplained. D and trimming were read from the DNA, whereas the V and J calls and clone size are those reported in that table. The sample table holds over 6,000 clones, of which roughly 74% were seen once. Roughly 5.2% of the sample goes to the ten largest clones.

The V end loses 3 bases and the J end loses 5 bases, and a stretch of 7 bases separates them. Including the terminal cysteine and phenylalanine, the CDR3 comprises 13 residues. Just the 39-base CDR3 DNA is kept, in frame starting at base 1. CDR1 and CDR2, looked up from the germline V gene (reference sequence), are PRHDT and FYEKMQ. As concerns this clone: Its cognate antigen has yet to be identified. Base qualities are not recorded, but no much larger clone differs from it by a single base.

Around 2 micrograms of genomic DNA were extracted from cryopreserved PBMCs for TCR beta library preparation. Longitudinal blood samples from CLL patients receiving ibrutinib monotherapy were subjected to high-throughput TCR beta sequencing. Patients were enrolled in a phase 2 open-label single-center ibrutinib monotherapy trial. This clonotype originated in a human donor with chronic lymphocytic leukemia. The chain couples TRBV13 to TRBJ2-2, with a tentative D gene TRBD1 over 5 matching bases. The sample here was PBMCs, taken before ibrutinib treatment. The nucleotide sequence is given as TGTGCCAGCAGCTTCAGGGTTACCGGGGAGCTGTTTTTT. The encoded protein is CASSFRVTGELFF.